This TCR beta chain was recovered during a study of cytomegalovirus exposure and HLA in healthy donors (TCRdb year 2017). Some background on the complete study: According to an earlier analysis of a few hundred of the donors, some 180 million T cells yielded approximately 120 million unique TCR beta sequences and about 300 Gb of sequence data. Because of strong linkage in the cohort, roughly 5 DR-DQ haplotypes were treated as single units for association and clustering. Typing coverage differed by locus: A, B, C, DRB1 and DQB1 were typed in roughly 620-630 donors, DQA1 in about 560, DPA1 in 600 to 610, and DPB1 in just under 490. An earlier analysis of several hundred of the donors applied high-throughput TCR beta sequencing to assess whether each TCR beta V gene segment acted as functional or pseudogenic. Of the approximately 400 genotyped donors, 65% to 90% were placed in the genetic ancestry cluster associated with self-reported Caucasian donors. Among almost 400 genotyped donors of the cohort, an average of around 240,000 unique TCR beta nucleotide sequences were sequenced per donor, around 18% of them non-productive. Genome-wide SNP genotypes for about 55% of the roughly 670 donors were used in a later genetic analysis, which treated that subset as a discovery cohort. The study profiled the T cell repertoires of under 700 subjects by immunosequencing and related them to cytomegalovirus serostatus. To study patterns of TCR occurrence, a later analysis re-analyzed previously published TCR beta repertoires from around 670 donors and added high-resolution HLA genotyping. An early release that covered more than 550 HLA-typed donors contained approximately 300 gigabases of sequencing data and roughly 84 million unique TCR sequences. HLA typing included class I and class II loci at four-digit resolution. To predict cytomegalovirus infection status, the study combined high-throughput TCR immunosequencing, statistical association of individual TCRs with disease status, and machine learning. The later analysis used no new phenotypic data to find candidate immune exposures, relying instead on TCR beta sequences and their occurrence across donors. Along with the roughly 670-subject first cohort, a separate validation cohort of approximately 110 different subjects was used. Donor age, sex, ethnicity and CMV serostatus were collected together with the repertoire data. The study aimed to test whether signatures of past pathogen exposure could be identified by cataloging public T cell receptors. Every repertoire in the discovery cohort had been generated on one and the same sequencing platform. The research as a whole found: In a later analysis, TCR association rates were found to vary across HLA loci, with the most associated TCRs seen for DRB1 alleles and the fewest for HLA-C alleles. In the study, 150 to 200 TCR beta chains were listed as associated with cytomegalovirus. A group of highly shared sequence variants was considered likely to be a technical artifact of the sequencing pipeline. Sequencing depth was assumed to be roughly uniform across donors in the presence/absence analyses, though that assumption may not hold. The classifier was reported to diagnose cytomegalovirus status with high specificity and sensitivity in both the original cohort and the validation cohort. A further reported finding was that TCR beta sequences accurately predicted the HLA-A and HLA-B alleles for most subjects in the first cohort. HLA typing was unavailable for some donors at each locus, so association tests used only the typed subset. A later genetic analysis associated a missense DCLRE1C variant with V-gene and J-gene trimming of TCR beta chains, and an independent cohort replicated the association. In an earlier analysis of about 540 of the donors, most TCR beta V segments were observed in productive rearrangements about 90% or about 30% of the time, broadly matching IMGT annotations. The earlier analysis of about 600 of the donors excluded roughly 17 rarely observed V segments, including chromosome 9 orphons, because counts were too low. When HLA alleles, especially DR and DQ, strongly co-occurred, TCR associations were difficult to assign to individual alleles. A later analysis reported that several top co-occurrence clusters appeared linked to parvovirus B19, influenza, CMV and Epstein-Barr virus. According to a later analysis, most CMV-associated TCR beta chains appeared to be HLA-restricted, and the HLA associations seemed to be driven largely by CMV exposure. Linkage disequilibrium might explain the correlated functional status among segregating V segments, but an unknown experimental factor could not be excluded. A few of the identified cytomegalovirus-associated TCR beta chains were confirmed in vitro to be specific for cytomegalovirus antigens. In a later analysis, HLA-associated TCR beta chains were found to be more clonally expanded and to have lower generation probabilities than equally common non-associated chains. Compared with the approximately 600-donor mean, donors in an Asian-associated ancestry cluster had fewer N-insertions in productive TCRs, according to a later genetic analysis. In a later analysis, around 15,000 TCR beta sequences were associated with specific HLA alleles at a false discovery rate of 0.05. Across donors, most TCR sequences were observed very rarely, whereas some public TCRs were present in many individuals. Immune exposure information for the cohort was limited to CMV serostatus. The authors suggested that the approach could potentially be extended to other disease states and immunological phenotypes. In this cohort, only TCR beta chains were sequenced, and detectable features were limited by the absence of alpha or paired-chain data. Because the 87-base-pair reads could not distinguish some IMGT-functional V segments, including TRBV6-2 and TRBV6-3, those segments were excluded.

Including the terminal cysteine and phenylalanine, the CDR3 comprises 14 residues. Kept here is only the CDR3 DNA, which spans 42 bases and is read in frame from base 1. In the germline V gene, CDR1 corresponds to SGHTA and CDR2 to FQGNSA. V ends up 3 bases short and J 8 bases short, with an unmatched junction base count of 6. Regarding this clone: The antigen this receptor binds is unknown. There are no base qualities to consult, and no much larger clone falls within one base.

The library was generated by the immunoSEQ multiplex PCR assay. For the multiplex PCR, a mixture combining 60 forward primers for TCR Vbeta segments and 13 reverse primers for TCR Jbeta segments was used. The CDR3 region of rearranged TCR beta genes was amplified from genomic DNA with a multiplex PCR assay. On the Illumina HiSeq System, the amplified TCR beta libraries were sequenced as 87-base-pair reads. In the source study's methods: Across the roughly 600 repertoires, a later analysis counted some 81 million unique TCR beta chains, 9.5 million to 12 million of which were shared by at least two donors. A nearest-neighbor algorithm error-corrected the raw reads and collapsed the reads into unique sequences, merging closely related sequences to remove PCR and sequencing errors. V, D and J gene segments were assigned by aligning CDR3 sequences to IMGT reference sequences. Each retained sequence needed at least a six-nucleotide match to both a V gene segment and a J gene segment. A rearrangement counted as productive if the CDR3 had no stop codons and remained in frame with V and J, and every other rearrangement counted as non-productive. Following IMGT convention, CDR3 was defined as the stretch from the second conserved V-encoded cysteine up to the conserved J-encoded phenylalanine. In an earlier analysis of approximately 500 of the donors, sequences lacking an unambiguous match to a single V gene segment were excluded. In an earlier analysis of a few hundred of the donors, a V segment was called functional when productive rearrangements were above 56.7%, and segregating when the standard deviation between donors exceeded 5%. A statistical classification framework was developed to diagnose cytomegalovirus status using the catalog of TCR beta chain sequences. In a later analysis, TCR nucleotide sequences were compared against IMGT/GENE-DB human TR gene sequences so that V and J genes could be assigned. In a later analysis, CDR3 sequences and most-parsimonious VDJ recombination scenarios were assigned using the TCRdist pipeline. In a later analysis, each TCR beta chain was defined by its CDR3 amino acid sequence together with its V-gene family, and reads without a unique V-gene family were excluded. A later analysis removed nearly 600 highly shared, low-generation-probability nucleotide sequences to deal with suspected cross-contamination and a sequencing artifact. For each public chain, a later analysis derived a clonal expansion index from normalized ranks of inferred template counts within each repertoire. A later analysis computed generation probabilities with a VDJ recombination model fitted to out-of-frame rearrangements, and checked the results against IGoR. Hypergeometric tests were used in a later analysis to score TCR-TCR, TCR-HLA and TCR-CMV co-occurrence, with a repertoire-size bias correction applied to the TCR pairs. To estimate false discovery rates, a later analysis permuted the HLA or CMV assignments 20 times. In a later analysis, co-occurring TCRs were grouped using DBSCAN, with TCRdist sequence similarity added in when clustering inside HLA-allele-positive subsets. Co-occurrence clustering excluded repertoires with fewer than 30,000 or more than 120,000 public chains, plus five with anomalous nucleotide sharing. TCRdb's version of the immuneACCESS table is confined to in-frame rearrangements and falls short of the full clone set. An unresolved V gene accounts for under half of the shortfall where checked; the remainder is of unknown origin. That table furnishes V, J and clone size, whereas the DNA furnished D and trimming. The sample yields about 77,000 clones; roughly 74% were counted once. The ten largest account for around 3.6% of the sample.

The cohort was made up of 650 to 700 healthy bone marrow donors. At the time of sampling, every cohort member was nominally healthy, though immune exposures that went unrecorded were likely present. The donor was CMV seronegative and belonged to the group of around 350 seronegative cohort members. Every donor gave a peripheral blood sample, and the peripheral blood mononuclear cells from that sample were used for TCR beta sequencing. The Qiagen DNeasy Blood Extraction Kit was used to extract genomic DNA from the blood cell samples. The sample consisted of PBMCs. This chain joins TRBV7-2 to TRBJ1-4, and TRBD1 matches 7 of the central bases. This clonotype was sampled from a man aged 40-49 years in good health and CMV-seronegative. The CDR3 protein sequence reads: CASSFAGGREKLFF. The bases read TGTGCCAGCAGCTTCGCAGGGGGGAGGGAAAAACTGTTTTTT.